The entry below describes one T cell receptor (beta chain). What it binds is not known. The sample originates from a study of T cells after posttransplantation cyclophosphamide. Study-wide findings and caveats: After PTCy, TRB diversity resembled that of CNI/methotrexate controls. Later post-transplant blood repertoires were often dominated by donor CD8+ memory clones.

The germline CDR1 and CDR2 sequences are SGHRS and YFSETQ. The CDR3 runs 17 residues. Deletions cut 0 bases from V and 0 bases from J, with 13 bases between. Profiled with immunoSEQ multiplex PCR; TCRdb holds only in-frame clones, not every one. The sample consists of 66,000 or so clones, roughly 93% of them appearing once. The chain carries TRBV5-1 and TRBJ1-3; D perhaps matches TRBD1 (5 bases). This receptor was obtained from a woman aged 25 to 39 in good health and a related stem cell transplant donor. What was sequenced was PBMCs. CDR3 nucleotide sequence: TGCGCCAGCAGCTTGGCCGCAGGGCTCAACTCTGGAAACACCATATATTTT. Its translation: CASSLAAGLNSGNTIYF. The variable domain in full, completed from reference TRBV5-1 and TRBJ1-3, reads KAGVTQTPRYLIKTRGQQVTLSCSPISGHRSVSWYQQTPGQGLQFLFEYFSETQRNKGNFPGRFSGRQFSNSRSEMNVSTLELGDSALYLCASSLAAGLNSGNTIYFGEGSWLTVV.